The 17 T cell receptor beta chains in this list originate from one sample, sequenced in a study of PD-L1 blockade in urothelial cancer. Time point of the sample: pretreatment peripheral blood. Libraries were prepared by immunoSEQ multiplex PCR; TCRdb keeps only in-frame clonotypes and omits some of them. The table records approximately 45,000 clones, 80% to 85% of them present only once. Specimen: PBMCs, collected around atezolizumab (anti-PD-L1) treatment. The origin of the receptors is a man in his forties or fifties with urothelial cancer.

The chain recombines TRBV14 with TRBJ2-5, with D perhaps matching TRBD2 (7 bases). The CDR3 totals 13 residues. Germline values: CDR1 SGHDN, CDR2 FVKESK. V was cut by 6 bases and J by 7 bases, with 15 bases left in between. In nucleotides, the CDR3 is TGTGCCAGCAGATTACAGGGAGGGGCGACCCAGTACTTC. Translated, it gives CASRLQGGATQYF.

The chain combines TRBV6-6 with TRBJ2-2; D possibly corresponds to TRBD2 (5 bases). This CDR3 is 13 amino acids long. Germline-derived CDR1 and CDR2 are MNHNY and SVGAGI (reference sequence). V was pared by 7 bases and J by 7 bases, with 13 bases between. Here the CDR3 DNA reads TGTGCCAGCAATGGGAGACCGTACGGGGAGCTGTTTTTT. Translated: CASNGRPYGELFF.

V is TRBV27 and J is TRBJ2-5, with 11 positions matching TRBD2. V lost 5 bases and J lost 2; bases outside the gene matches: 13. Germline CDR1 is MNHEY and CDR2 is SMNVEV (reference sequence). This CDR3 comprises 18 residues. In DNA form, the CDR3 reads TGTGCCAGCAGTCCCGTCCCGTTTAGCGGGGGGGGACAAGAGACCCAGTACTTC. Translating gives CASSPVPFSGGGQETQYF.

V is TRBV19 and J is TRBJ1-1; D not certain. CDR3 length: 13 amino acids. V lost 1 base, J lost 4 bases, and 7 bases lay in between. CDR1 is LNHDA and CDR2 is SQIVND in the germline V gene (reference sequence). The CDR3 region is CASSIGEATEAFF. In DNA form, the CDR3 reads TGTGCCAGTAGTATAGGAGAGGCCACTGAAGCTTTCTTT.

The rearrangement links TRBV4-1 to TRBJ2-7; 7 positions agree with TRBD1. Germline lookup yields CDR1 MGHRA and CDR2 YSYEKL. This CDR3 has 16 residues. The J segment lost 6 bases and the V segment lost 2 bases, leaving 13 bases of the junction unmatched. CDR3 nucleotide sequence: TGCGCCAGCAGCCAACGTATCTCAGGGGGTTTGTGCGAGCAGTACGTC. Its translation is CASSQRISGGLCEQYV.

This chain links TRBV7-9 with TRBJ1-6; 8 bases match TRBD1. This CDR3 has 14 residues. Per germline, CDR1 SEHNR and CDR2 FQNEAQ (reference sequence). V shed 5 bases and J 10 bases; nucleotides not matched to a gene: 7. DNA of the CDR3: TGTGCCAGCAGCCAGACAGGGGACGGGTCACCCCTCCACTTT. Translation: CASSQTGDGSPLHF.

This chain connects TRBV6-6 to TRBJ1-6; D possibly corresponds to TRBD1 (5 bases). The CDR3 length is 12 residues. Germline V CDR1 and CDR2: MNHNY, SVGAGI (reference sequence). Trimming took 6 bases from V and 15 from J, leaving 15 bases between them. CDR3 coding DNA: TGTGCCAGCAGCCCCAGGGCCTTGGTCCTCCACTTT. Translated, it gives CASSPRALVLHF.

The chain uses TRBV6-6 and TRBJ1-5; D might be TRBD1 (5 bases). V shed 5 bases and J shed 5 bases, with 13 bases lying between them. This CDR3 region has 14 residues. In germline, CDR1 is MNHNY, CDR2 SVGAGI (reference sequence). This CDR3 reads CASSGEGTYQPQHF. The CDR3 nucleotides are TGTGCCAGCAGTGGTGAAGGGACTTATCAGCCCCAGCATTTT.

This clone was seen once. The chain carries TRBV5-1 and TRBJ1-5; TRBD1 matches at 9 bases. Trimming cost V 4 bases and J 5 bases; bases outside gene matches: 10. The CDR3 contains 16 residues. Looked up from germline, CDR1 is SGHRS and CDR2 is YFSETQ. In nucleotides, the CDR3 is TGCGCCAGCAGCCCCGGGACAGGGTGGGCCGATCAGCCCCAGCATTTT. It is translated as CASSPGTGWADQPQHF.

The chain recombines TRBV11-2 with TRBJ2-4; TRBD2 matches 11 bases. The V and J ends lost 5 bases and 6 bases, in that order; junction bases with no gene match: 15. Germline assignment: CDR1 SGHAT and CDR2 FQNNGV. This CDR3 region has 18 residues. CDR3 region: CASSLALAGGPRSNIQYF. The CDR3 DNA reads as TGTGCCAGCAGCCTAGCCTTAGCGGGGGGGCCCAGATCAAACATTCAGTACTTC.

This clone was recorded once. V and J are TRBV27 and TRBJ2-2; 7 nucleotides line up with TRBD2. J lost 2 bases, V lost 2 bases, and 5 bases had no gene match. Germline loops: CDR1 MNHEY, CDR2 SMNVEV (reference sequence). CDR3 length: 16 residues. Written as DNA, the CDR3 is TGTGCCAGCAGTTTAAGACGGGAGGCCAACACCGGGGAGCTGTTTTTT. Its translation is CASSLRREANTGELFF.

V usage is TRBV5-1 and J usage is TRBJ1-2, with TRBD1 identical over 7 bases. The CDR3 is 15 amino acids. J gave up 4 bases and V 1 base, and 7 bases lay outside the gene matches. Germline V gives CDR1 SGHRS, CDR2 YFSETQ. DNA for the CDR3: TGCGCCAGCAGCTTGAGTACAGGGGCGACCTATGGCTACACCTTC. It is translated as CASSLSTGATYGYTF.

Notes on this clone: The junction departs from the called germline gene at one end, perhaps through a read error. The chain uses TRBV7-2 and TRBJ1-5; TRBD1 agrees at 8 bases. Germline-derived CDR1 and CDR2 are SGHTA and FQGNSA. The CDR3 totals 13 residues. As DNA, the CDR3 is TGTGCCAGCAGCTTCCCCCACTCGGGACAGGTGAATTTT. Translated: CASSFPHSGQVNF.

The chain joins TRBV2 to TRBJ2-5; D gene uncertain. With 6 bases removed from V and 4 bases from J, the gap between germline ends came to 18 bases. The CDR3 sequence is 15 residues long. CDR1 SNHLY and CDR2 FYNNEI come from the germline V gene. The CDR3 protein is CASRSSYGSAETQYF. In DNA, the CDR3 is TGTGCCAGCAGATCCTCCTACGGGTCCGCAGAGACCCAGTACTTC.

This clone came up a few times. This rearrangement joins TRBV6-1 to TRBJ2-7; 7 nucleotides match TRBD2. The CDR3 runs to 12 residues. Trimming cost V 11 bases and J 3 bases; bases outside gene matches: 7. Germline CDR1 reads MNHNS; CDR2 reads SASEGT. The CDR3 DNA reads TGTGCCGGGGCGGGGGACGGCTACGAGCAGTACTTC. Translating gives CAGAGDGYEQYF.

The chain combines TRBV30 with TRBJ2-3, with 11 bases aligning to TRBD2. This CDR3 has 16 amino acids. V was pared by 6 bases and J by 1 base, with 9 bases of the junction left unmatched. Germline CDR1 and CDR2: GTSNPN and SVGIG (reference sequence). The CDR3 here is CACPLAGGSGTDTQYF. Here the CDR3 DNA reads TGTGCCTGCCCCTTAGCGGGAGGGTCTGGCACAGATACGCAGTATTTT.

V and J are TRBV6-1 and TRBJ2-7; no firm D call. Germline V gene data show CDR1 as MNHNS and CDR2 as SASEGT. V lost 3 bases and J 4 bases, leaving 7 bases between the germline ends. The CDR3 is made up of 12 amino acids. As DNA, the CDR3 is TGTGCCAGCAGTGAGTTCACATACGAGCAGTACTTC. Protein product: CASSEFTYEQYF.